This passage covers 29 T cell receptor beta chains from one sample sequenced in a study of breast tumors, draining lymph nodes, adjacent tissues. The lymph nodes were axillary draining lymph nodes from breast cancer patients. Each CDR3 protein is one row after TCRdb ran MiXCR on the multiplex PCR reads. The sample lists a few hundred thousand distinct CDR3 sequences, about 34% seen once, with 3% to 4% in the top ten. The sequenced sample was axillary lymph node tissue. These receptors all come from a female donor with breast cancer. Some clones in this sample may be carry-over from other donors' samples.

In this sample, this clonotype turned up many times. The chain is built from TRBV19 and TRBJ2-2; 9 nucleotides align to TRBD1. V lost 2 bases to trimming and J lost 5 bases; unmatched junction nucleotides: 9. This CDR3 comprises 17 residues. CDR1 is LNHDA and CDR2 is SQIVND in the germline V gene (reference sequence). The DNA of the CDR3 is TGTGCCAGTAGTATACCCTCCACAGGGGGCCGGACCGGGGAGCTGTTTTTT. Its protein product is CASSIPSTGGRTGELFF. The full variable domain, completed using reference TRBV19 and TRBJ2-2, is DGGITQSPKYLFRKEGQNVTLSCEQNLNHDAMYWYRQDPGQGLRLIYYSQIVNDFQKGDIAEGYSVSREKKESFPLTVTSAQKNPTAFYLCASSIPSTGGRTGELFFGEGSRLTVL.

This clonotype turned up a few times. Given a much more abundant clone one base away, this may be a read error. The V and J genes are TRBV11-2 and TRBJ2-7, with D hard to call. The germline CDR1 and CDR2 sequences are SGHAT and FQNNGV. This CDR3 is built from 12 residues. The CDR3 DNA sequence: TGTGCCAGCAGCTTAGATTGGTACGCGCAGTACTTC. This translates into CASSLDWYAQYF.

This clonotype was picked up many times. The chain combines TRBV6-5 with TRBJ2-1; no clear D. The V and J ends lost 8 bases and 0 bases respectively, with 8 bases between them. Germline CDR1 MNHEY, CDR2 SVGAGI. The CDR3 totals 13 residues. CDR3 amino acids: CASARSSYNEQFF. CDR3 DNA: TGTGCCAGCGCCAGGAGCTCCTACAATGAGCAGTTCTTC.

This clonotype was found many times. The CDR3 region is CASSEDRNTEAFF. Here the CDR3 DNA reads TGTGCCAGCAGTGAGGACAGGAACACTGAAGCTTTCTTT. This chain joins TRBV2 and TRBJ1-1; D possibly corresponds to TRBD1 (6 bases). The CDR3 runs 13 residues. The V gene's germline CDR1 is SNHLY and CDR2 FYNNEI. The germline V and J ends were trimmed by 3 bases and 1 base, with 6 bases remaining between them.

This clonotype was counted ten times or more. The chain is built from TRBV25-1 and TRBJ1-4, with TRBD1 matching 8 bases. Per germline, CDR1 MGHDK and CDR2 SYGVNS. Trimming took 9 bases from V and 6 from J; bases not matched to a gene: 3. CDR3 length equals 12 residues. CDR3 nucleotide sequence: TGTGCCAGTCGACAGGGGCATGAAAAACTGTTTTTT. Translation gives CASRQGHEKLFF.

This clonotype was recorded at least ten times. The rearrangement uses TRBV12-3 or TRBV12-4 and TRBJ1-3; 9 bases fit TRBD1. The J segment lost 0 bases and the V segment lost 8 bases, leaving 5 bases of the junction unmatched. The CDR3 runs 15 residues. The CDR3 sequence: CASGDREGSGNTIYF. The CDR3 nucleotides are TGTGCCAGCGGGGACAGGGAGGGCTCTGGAAACACCATATATTTT.

There are a few counts of this clonotype. The gene calls are TRBV5-1 and TRBJ2-5; the match to TRBD2 covers 9 bases. Losses at the gene ends were 4 bases for V and 4 bases for J; bases not matched to a gene: 17. Germline lookup yields CDR1 SGHRS and CDR2 YFSETQ. This CDR3 comprises 18 residues. This chain's CDR3 is CASSHRIAGVPRPETQYF. CDR3 DNA: TGCGCCAGCAGCCACCGTATAGCGGGGGTGCCACGTCCAGAGACCCAGTACTTC.

On this clonotype itself: Compared with germline, one end of the junction differs, possibly owing to a read error. This chain joins TRBV20-1 and TRBJ1-6; D is unclear. Germline V gene lookup returns CDR1 DFQATT and CDR2 SNEGSKA (reference sequence). This CDR3 spans 13 amino acids. CDR3 sequence (DNA): TGCAGTGCCCCCAGCACCTGTAATTCGCCCCTCCACTTT. Translating gives CSAPSTCNSPLHF.

This clonotype was observed many times. The genes are TRBV7-2 and TRBJ2-1; 11 positions match TRBD2. Germline CDR1 reads SGHTA; CDR2 reads FQGNSA. V dropped 5 bases and J dropped 6; count of bases not matched to a gene: 6. The length of the CDR3 is 15 residues. CDR3 residues: CASSAASGGSNEQFF. The CDR3 DNA is TGTGCCAGCAGCGCCGCTAGCGGGGGGAGCAATGAGCAGTTCTTC.

The rearrangement uses TRBV2 and TRBJ1-3; a possible D gene is TRBD1 (5 bases). Trimming removed 3 bases at V and 3 bases at J, with 6 bases between. Germline CDR1 and CDR2: SNHLY and FYNNEI. The CDR3 runs to 13 residues. The CDR3 DNA reads TGTGCCAGCAGTGAGCAGGGTGGAAACACCATATATTTT. Translation gives CASSEQGGNTIYF.

This clonotype was seen many times. This chain joins TRBV7-2 and TRBJ2-7; no reliable D call. Germline V lookup: CDR1 SGHTA, CDR2 FQGNSA. V lost 5 bases to trimming and J lost 5 bases, with 13 bases between them. There are 13 residues in the CDR3. Written as DNA, the CDR3 is TGTGCCAGCAGCCGCAGGTCGGCTGACGAGCAGTACTTC. Protein product: CASSRRSADEQYF. The complete variable domain, with remaining parts taken from reference TRBV7-2 and TRBJ2-7, reads GAGVSQSPSNKVTEKGKDVELRCDPISGHTALYWYRQSLGQGLEFLIYFQGNSAPDKSGLPSDRFSAERTGGSVSTLTIQRTQQEDSAVYLCASSRRSADEQYFGPGTRLTVT.

The count of this clonotype is one. It may be a read error: a sequence one base away is much more abundant. The chain couples TRBV6-6 to TRBJ2-3; TRBD1 agrees at 7 bases. CDR3 length: 14 amino acids. In germline, CDR1 is MNHNY, CDR2 SVGAGI (reference sequence). Germline trimming cut 8 bases from V and 2 bases from J; bases unmatched to any gene: 7. The CDR3 is CASGPGQHTDTQYF. Written as DNA, the CDR3 is TGTGCCAGCGGCCCGGGACAGCACACAGATACGCAGTATTTT.

This clonotype was detected only a few times. Since a much larger clone is just one base distant, this may be a read error. Lacking the conserved final phenylalanine or tryptophan, this CDR3 likely reflects a read error. V usage is TRBV7-2 and J usage is TRBJ1-6, with D perhaps TRBD1 (6 bases). Trimming removed 1 base from V and 7 bases from J, with 11 bases in between. The CDR3 runs 15 residues. CDR1 and CDR2 from the germline V gene are SGHTA and FQGNSA. The CDR3 loop is CASSLVGGGNSPLHS. CDR3 in DNA: TGTGCCAGCAGCTTAGTGGGGGGCGGGAATTCACCCCTCCACTCT.

This clonotype came up many times. The V call is TRBV7-6, the J call TRBJ1-6; unclear D gene. Trimming pared 3 bases from V and 7 bases from J, leaving 4 bases between. The CDR3 totals 12 residues. CDR1 is SGHVS, CDR2 FNYEAQ, per germline. In nucleotides, the CDR3 is TGTGCCAGCAGCTTTATAAATTCACCCCTCCACTTT. It specifies CASSFINSPLHF.

Comments on this clonotype: A read error is possible here, since a much larger clone lies one base away. The chain employs TRBV11-3 and TRBJ2-2, with 14 bases lining up with TRBD2. In germline, CDR1 is SGHNT, CDR2 YENEEA. The length of the CDR3 is 17 residues. CDR3 sequence (DNA): TGTGCCAGCAGCTTTGGGACTAGCGGGGGCGGCACCGGGGAGCTGCTTTTT. It specifies CASSFGTSGGGTGELLF. The complete variable domain, with remaining parts taken from reference TRBV11-3 and TRBJ2-2, reads EAGVVQSPRYKIIEKKQPVAFWCNPISGHNTLYWYLQNLGQGPELLIRYENEEAVDDSQLPKDRFSAERLKGVDSTLKIQPAELGDSAVYLCASSFGTSGGGTGELLFGEGSRLTVL.

This clonotype was detected only a few times. The chain couples TRBV6-1 to TRBJ2-7; 8 bases fit TRBD1. V shed 5 bases, J shed 7 bases, and the junction held 13 bases outside the gene matches. The CDR3 totals 15 residues. Germline V gives CDR1 MNHNS, CDR2 SASEGT. CDR3 bases: TGTGCCAGCAGTCCACAGAGGGACAGGCCAAAAGAGCAGTACTTC. Its protein product is CASSPQRDRPKEQYF.

This rearrangement joins TRBV20-1 to TRBJ2-3, with D possibly matching TRBD2 (6 bases). The V gene lost 5 bases and the J gene lost 1 base, with 13 bases spanning the gap. The CDR3 extends over 14 amino acids. Germline CDR1 reads DFQATT; CDR2 reads SNEGSKA (reference sequence). CDR3: CSAETSGGTDTQYF. For the CDR3, the DNA is TGCAGTGCTGAGACTAGTGGCGGCACAGATACGCAGTATTTT.

This chain connects TRBV11-2 to TRBJ1-6; the D gene is possibly TRBD1 (5 bases). Trimming removed 1 base at V and 9 bases at J, with 7 bases between. The CDR3 runs to 13 residues. Germline V gives CDR1 SGHAT, CDR2 FQNNGV. The CDR3 region has the DNA TGTGCCAGCAGCTTAGTCGGGGGTTCACCCCTCCACTTT. It codes for CASSLVGGSPLHF.

This clonotype was counted only a few times. A single base separates this from a much larger clone, so it may be a read error. The conserved phenylalanine or tryptophan is not found at the CDR3 terminus, so this likely reflects a read error. V and J are TRBV7-9 and TRBJ1-2, with a possible D match to TRBD1 (5 bases). Germline-derived CDR1 and CDR2 are SEHNR and FQNEAQ (reference sequence). Trimming took off 4 bases at V and 8 bases at J, with 17 bases between the two ends. CDR3 length: 14 amino acids. DNA for the CDR3: TGTGCCAGCAGCTCCGGGACCGGGAGATTCGGCTACACCCTC. Amino acids: CASSSGTGRFGYTL.

At least ten counts were recorded for this clonotype. This chain links TRBV11-3 with TRBJ1-3; D gene uncertain. This CDR3 has 14 amino acids. Trimming took off 0 bases at V and 3 bases at J, with 6 bases between the two ends. Germline CDR1 and CDR2: SGHNT and YENEEA. CDR3 in amino acids: CASSLEQSGNTIYF. The CDR3 DNA follows: TGTGCCAGCAGCTTAGAACAAAGTGGAAACACCATATATTTT.

This clonotype appeared many times. The chain has TRBV25-1 and TRBJ2-2; perhaps TRBD2 as D (6 bases). This CDR3 has 14 residues. Trimming cost V 6 bases and J 3 bases, with 11 bases left between them. Looked up from germline, CDR1 is MGHDK and CDR2 is SYGVNS. As DNA, the CDR3 is TGTGCCAGCAGATTAGAGCGGGACACCGGGGAGCTGTTTTTT. It encodes CASRLERDTGELFF.

About this clonotype itself: Being one base from a much bigger clone, this may be a read error. The chain uses TRBV18 and TRBJ2-3; 9 bases match TRBD1. The CDR3 extends over 14 amino acids. The germline CDR1 and CDR2 sequences are KGHSH and LQKENI. CDR3 coding DNA: TGTGCCAGCTCACGTGGGACAGGGCCAGATGCGCAGTATTTT. Translating it yields CASSRGTGPDAQYF.

There are many counts of this clonotype. The chain is built from TRBV20-1 and TRBJ2-1; TRBD1 aligns across 9 bases. The ends lost 4 bases at V and 9 bases at J; junction bases unmatched: 7. This CDR3 region has 13 residues. Looked up from germline, CDR1 is DFQATT and CDR2 is SNEGSKA (reference sequence). The DNA of the CDR3 is TGCAGTGCTATGGGGACAGGGATCGGTGAGCAGTTCTTC. It codes for CSAMGTGIGEQFF.

V and J are TRBV19 and TRBJ2-2, with 11 positions matching TRBD2. Trimming at V came to 3 bases and at J to 5 bases, leaving 5 bases not matched to a gene. The germline V gene has CDR1 LNHDA and CDR2 SQIVND (reference sequence). The CDR3 runs 16 residues. The CDR3 nucleotides read TGTGCCAGTAGTATTCTAGCGGGAGGCTTAACCGGGGAGCTGTTTTTT. It specifies CASSILAGGLTGELFF.

Many counts were recorded for this clonotype. The V gene is TRBV5-1, the J gene TRBJ2-1; 9 positions match TRBD1. CDR3 length: 14 residues. V gave up 5 bases and J gave up 7 bases; unmatched junction bases: 7. Germline assignment: CDR1 SGHRS and CDR2 YFSETQ. CDR3 nucleotide sequence: TGCGCCAGCAGGCCGGGACAGGGTAGGAATGAGCAGTTCTTC. It is translated as CASRPGQGRNEQFF.

Ten or more counts support this clonotype. This chain joins TRBV18 and TRBJ2-5, with D unclear. Germline-derived CDR1 and CDR2 are KGHSH and LQKENI. V lost 2 bases and J lost 5, with 15 bases in between. The length of the CDR3 is 15 residues. CDR3: CASSPSRGGGETQYF. The CDR3, as DNA: TGTGCCAGCTCACCATCGCGAGGTGGTGGGGAGACCCAGTACTTC.

Comment on this clonotype: A read error is possible here, since a much larger clone lies one base away. V gene TRBV4-2 combines with J gene TRBJ2-6; TRBD1 is a possible D gene (6 bases). This CDR3 region has 19 residues. Germline CDR1 and CDR2: LGHNA and YNFKEQ. V lost 1 base and J 0 bases, leaving 16 bases between the germline ends. CDR3 sequence reads: CASSQGQQGLSSGANVLTF. DNA for the CDR3: TGTGCCAGCAGCCAAGGACAACAGGGCCTAAGCTCTGGGGCCAACGTCCTGACTTTC.

This clonotype was seen repeatedly, ten times or more. V is TRBV6-1 and J is TRBJ2-5; 10 bases line up with TRBD1. V was clipped by 4 bases and J by 5 bases; unmatched bases: 13. Germline V lookup: CDR1 MNHNS, CDR2 SASEGT. The CDR3 runs to 17 residues. The CDR3 DNA reads TGTGCCAGCAGTGTCGGGACAGGGGCTTTCTCGGGGGAGACCCAGTACTTC. Protein product: CASSVGTGAFSGETQYF.

The chain employs TRBV7-9 and TRBJ1-6, with TRBD1 as a possible D gene (5 bases). V gave up 3 bases and J gave up 7 bases, with 13 bases separating them. Germline CDR1 is SEHNR and CDR2 is FQNEAQ (reference sequence). The CDR3 spans 15 residues. The CDR3 sequence: CASSFGDGENSPLHF. CDR3 coding DNA: TGTGCCAGCAGCTTTGGGGACGGGGAAAATTCACCCCTCCACTTT.